This TCR beta chain stems from a study of blood T cell repertoires in COVID-19. On this clone: This specimen includes other DNA sequences encoding the same CDR3.

Cohort 3 donors were reported recovered after two negative PCRs, clearance, or symptom resolution. TCRdb's copy holds only in-frame clones and misses some; the assay was immunoSEQ multiplex PCR. The data hold some 200,000 clones, with more than 70% observed a single time. The sequencing input was PBMCs or T cells enriched from blood (not recorded which). This receptor was identified in a woman younger than 35 who had recovered from COVID-19.

CDR3: CASSFTGGTEAFF. CDR3 nucleotides: TGCGCCAGCAGCTTTACAGGGGGCACTGAAGCTTTCTTT. The chain combines TRBV5-1 with TRBJ1-1, with TRBD1 matching over 8 bases. Trimming at V came to 2 bases and at J to 4 bases, leaving 1 base not matched to a gene. The CDR3 runs to 13 residues. Germline lookup yields CDR1 SGHRS and CDR2 YFSETQ.